This entry lists 18 T cell receptor beta chains sequenced from one sample in a study of T-cell memory formation after mild COVID-19 (dated by TCRdb to 2020 to 2023). The library relied on 5' RACE. The sequencer was an Illumina NovaSeq 6000. The public reads were reprocessed in TCRdb via fastp at Q25 and MiXCR, keeping in-frame beta chains. Every CDR3 protein is listed once, alongside the most common genes and DNA of its rows. The sample includes around 370,000 distinct CDR3 sequences, with roughly 21% observed a single time. The ten largest clones capture around 12% of the sample. Specimen: PBMCs or a T cell subset sorted from them (not recorded which). Receptor source: an adult woman who had mild COVID-19 (a few samples of this study predate the infection). The sample titles of this study are shuffled in the database, so cell type and time point are left out; the donor was told from shared clones.

The rearrangement links TRBV5-1 to TRBJ2-3, with 9 bases that match TRBD1. Germline loops: CDR1 SGHRS, CDR2 YFSETQ. V shed 4 bases, J shed 3 bases, and the junction held 6 bases outside the gene matches. This CDR3 has 15 amino acids. This CDR3 reads CASSTGTGITDTQYF. DNA of the CDR3: TGCGCCAGCAGCACAGGGACAGGGATTACAGATACGCAGTATTTT.

The rearrangement uses TRBV3-1 and TRBJ2-4, with 8 nucleotides matching TRBD1. Germline-derived CDR1 and CDR2 are LGHDT and YNNKEL (reference sequence). V was pared by 6 bases and J by 6 bases, with 4 bases of the junction left unmatched. This CDR3 has 13 residues. This CDR3 is CASRDRAGNIQYF. The CDR3 coding sequence is TGTGCCAGCAGGGACAGGGCCGGAAACATTCAGTACTTC.

The chain has TRBV29-1 and TRBJ1-5, with a weak D call TRBD1 (5 bases). The CDR3 length is 13 residues. V lost 7 bases and J 3 bases, leaving 13 bases between the germline ends. Germline CDR1 is SQVTM and CDR2 is ANQGSEA. CDR3 sequence reads: CSGGGGPNQPQHF. The DNA of the CDR3 is TGCAGCGGGGGGGGAGGCCCCAATCAGCCCCAGCATTTT.

V is TRBV5-6 and J is TRBJ1-1; tentative D call: TRBD1 (5 bases). V lost 4 bases and J lost 4, with 11 bases in between. The CDR3 is 13 amino acids. Germline CDR1 SGHDT, CDR2 YYEEEE. CDR3 sequence: CASSGPRGTEAFF. The CDR3 coding sequence is TGTGCCAGCAGCGGGCCAAGGGGCACTGAAGCTTTCTTT.

This clonotype was detected many times. Here the CDR3 reads CSASPIPGQGRPYEQYF. For the CDR3, the DNA is TGCAGTGCTAGTCCCATCCCGGGACAGGGGAGGCCCTACGAGCAGTACTTC. The V call is TRBV20-1, the J call TRBJ2-7; 10 bases map to TRBD1. This CDR3 contains 17 residues. Losses at the gene ends were 3 bases for V and 2 bases for J; bases not matched to a gene: 13. Germline V gene sequence: CDR1 DFQATT, CDR2 SNEGSKA (reference sequence).

In this sample, this clonotype turned up a few times. The CDR3 sequence: CASSLEGGKSYEQYF. The CDR3 coding sequence is TGTGCCAGCAGCTTGGAAGGGGGGAAGAGCTACGAGCAGTACTTC. The rearrangement links TRBV7-2 to TRBJ2-7; TRBD1 or TRBD2 may be the D gene (6 bases each). Germline assignment: CDR1 SGHTA and CDR2 FQGNSA. This CDR3 is 15 amino acids long. Trimming took off 3 bases at V and 3 bases at J, with 15 bases between the two ends.

The rearrangement links TRBV5-1 to TRBJ1-3, with D perhaps matching TRBD1 (6 bases). There are 17 residues in the CDR3. V lost 3 bases to trimming and J lost 2 bases, with 18 bases between them. Per the germline V gene, CDR1 is SGHRS and CDR2 is YFSETQ. CDR3 nucleotide sequence: TGCGCCAGCAGCTCCAAAGGGGACAAACGAACTGGAAACACCATATATTTT. Translating it yields CASSSKGDKRTGNTIYF.

This clonotype was counted only a few times. The V and J genes are TRBV15 and TRBJ2-1; no clear D gene. Germline V gene sequence: CDR1 LNHNV, CDR2 YYDKDF (reference sequence). The V end lost 0 bases, the J end lost 8 bases, and 11 bases lay between the germline ends. CDR3 length equals 14 residues. CDR3 DNA: TGTGCCACCAGCAGAGATAGGAGTTCCGATGAGCAGTTCTTC. This translates into CATSRDRSSDEQFF.

V usage is TRBV7-9 and J usage is TRBJ1-4, with a tentative D call TRBD1 (6 bases). The germline V gene has CDR1 SEHNR and CDR2 FQNEAQ (reference sequence). The CDR3 contains 15 residues. Trimming took off 1 base at V and 5 bases at J, with 11 bases between the two ends. CDR3 residues: CASSLDGRGNEKLFF. The CDR3 nucleotides are TGTGCCAGCAGCTTAGACGGAAGGGGGAATGAAAAACTGTTTTTT.

This chain links TRBV5-1 with TRBJ2-3; no firm D call. Germline CDR1 SGHRS, CDR2 YFSETQ. The germline V and J ends were trimmed by 7 bases and 2 bases, with 8 bases remaining between them. The CDR3 is made up of 12 amino acids. The CDR3 DNA is TGCGCCAGCTGGGGAAACACAGATACGCAGTATTTT. Translating it yields CASWGNTDTQYF.

A few counts support this clonotype. The rearrangement uses TRBV24-1 and TRBJ2-1; the match to TRBD1 covers 8 bases. CDR1 is KGHDR, CDR2 SFDVKD, per germline. The length of the CDR3 is 15 residues. With V trimmed by 0 bases and J by 9 bases, 6 bases remained unmatched. The DNA for the CDR3 is TGTGCCACCAGTGATTTGACAGGGGGATTAGTTGAGCAGTTCTTC. The encoded protein is CATSDLTGGLVEQFF.

The CDR3 region has the DNA TGTGCCAGCAGTGAATTCTGGTTCGATGGCTACACCTTC. Translation gives CASSEFWFDGYTF. The chain combines TRBV6-1 with TRBJ1-2; D is uncertain. Germline V gene sequence: CDR1 MNHNS, CDR2 SASEGT. V was shortened by 2 bases and J by 6 bases, with 10 bases between the two germline ends. There are 13 residues in the CDR3.

There are a few counts of this clonotype. The CDR3 loop reads CASSFGLSPRETQYF. The DNA of the CDR3 is TGTGCCAGCAGTTTTGGGCTATCCCCAAGAGAGACCCAGTACTTC. The chain is built from TRBV27 and TRBJ2-5; D remains unclear. Germline V gene lookup returns CDR1 MNHEY and CDR2 SMNVEV (reference sequence). The CDR3 has 15 amino acids. Trimming pared 3 bases from V and 4 bases from J, leaving 15 bases between.

This clonotype occurred a few times. This chain joins TRBV24-1 and TRBJ2-1; possible D gene TRBD2, 5 bases. In germline, CDR1 is KGHDR, CDR2 SFDVKD. V lost 4 bases and J 0 bases, leaving 15 bases between the germline ends. There are 17 residues in the CDR3. The CDR3 sequence is CATSDPNPGGSYNEQFF. Written as DNA, the CDR3 is TGTGCCACCAGTGACCCAAACCCCGGAGGCTCCTACAATGAGCAGTTCTTC.

This clonotype showed up just a few times. The J gene is TRBJ2-1, the V gene TRBV9, with D tentatively TRBD2 (7 bases). The length of the CDR3 is 15 residues. The V end lost 0 bases, the J end lost 7 bases, and 14 bases lay between the germline ends. The V gene's germline CDR1 is SGDLS and CDR2 YYNGEE. The DNA for the CDR3 is TGTGCCAGCAGCGTAGATGGGGGGGCTGGAAATGAGCAGTTCTTC. This translates into CASSVDGGAGNEQFF.

This rearrangement joins TRBV4-2 to TRBJ2-7; no reliable D call. The germline gives CDR1 LGHNA, CDR2 YNFKEQ. Trimming pared 1 base from V and 2 bases from J, leaving 12 bases between. This CDR3 has 15 residues. The CDR3 nucleotides read TGTGCCAGCAGCCAAGGCTCAGGCCAGACCTACGAGCAGTACTTC. Protein product: CASSQGSGQTYEQYF.

CDR3 in DNA: TGTGCCAGCAGCGTAGAGGCTAGCGGGGGGGTATACAATGAGCAGTTCTTC. Protein product: CASSVEASGGVYNEQFF. The V and J genes are TRBV9 and TRBJ2-1, with 12 positions matching TRBD2. Unmatched junction bases numbered 5, after V lost 0 bases and J lost 4 bases. This CDR3 spans 17 amino acids. Per germline, CDR1 SGDLS and CDR2 YYNGEE.

This chain connects TRBV5-5 to TRBJ2-5, with 7 bases identical to TRBD1. CDR1 is SGHKS, CDR2 YYEKEE, per germline (reference sequence). J lost 5 bases, V lost 4 bases, and 14 bases had no gene match. CDR3 length: 16 residues. CDR3 sequence reads: CASSPLFGTEYETQYF. CDR3 sequence (DNA): TGTGCCAGCAGCCCCCTTTTTGGGACAGAATACGAGACCCAGTACTTC.